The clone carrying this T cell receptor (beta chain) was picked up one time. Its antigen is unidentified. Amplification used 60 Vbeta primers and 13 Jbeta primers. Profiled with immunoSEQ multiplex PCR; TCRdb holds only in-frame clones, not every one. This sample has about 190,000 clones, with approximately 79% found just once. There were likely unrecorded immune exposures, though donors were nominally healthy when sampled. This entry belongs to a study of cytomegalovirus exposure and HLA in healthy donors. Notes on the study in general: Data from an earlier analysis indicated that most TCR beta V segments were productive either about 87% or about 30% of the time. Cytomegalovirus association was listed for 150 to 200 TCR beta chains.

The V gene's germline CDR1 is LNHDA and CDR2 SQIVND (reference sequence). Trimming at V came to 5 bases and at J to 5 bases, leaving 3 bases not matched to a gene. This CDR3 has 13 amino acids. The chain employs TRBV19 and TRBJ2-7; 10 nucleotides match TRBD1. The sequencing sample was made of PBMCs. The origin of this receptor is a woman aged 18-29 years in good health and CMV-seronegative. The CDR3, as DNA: TGTGCCAGTAGTTGGGGGACAGGGGACGAGCAGTACTTC. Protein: CASSWGTGDEQYF.